This TCR beta chain was retrieved from a study of blood T cell repertoires in COVID-19. CDR3 length equals 14 residues. CDR1 and CDR2 from the germline V gene are SEHNR and FQNEAQ (reference sequence). Trimming removed 5 bases from V and 5 bases from J; junction bases left unmatched: 8. Clones were sequenced by immunoSEQ multiplex PCR, and TCRdb holds only the in-frame ones, with some missing. Among more than 200,000 clones listed, under 90% were seen once. The sequencing sample was made of peripheral blood. This clonotype was sampled from a man older than 75 with acute or convalescent COVID-19. V gene TRBV7-9 combines with J gene TRBJ2-7; 8 bases align to TRBD2. The CDR3 reads CASSRSGVAHEQYF. The DNA of the CDR3 is TGTGCCAGCAGCCGTAGCGGGGTGGCTCACGAGCAGTACTTC.